Given below is one T cell receptor beta chain in context. This record comes from a study of identical twins. The cDNA had a unique molecular identifier and a template-switch universal primer site. One entry per CDR3 protein, called by TCRdb with MiXCR from the 5' RACE reads. The sample shows 1.5 million to 2 million distinct CDR3 sequences, about 32% of them seen only once. V trimming: 5 bases; J trimming: 4 bases; junction bases outside the gene matches: 8. The length of the CDR3 is 14 residues. CDR1 is SQVTM and CDR2 is ANQGSEA in the germline V gene. The sample comprised cord blood. The TCR comes from a newborn girl in good health. The genes are TRBV29-1 and TRBJ1-2; the match to TRBD1 covers 9 bases. The DNA of the CDR3 is TGCAGCGTTACCGGACAGGGGCGCGGCTATGGCTACACCTTC. Translating it yields CSVTGQGRGYGYTF. Supplemented by reference TRBV29-1 and TRBJ1-2, the full variable domain reads SAVISQKPSRDICQRGTSLTIQCQVDSQVTMMFWYRQQPGQSLTLIATANQGSEATYESGFVIDKFPISRPNLTFSTLTVSNMSPEDSSIYLCSVTGQGRGYGYTFGSGTRLTVV.